Listed here is a single T cell receptor (beta chain). The target antigen is unknown. The CDR3 has 13 residues. The ends were cut back, 8 bases at V and 0 bases at J, with 7 bases in the middle. Germline assignment: CDR1 SGHAT and CDR2 FQNNGV. A single record per CDR3 protein comes from TCRdb applying MiXCR to the RT-PCR reads. The sample has fewer than 550,000 distinct CDR3 sequences, about 25% seen once. These data are taken from a study of response to subunit inactivated influenza vaccine. Overall study results and limits: The authors suggested that every seasonal influenza vaccination recruits few new T cells.

The chain links TRBV11-2 to TRBJ2-2; D perhaps matches TRBD1 (5 bases). The source is a middle-aged man who received an inactivated influenza vaccine. The material sequenced was CD4+ T cells sorted from PBMCs, taken 4 to 6 days after vaccination. Here the CDR3 reads CASQGPNTGELFF. CDR3 nucleotides: TGTGCCAGCCAGGGCCCGAACACCGGGGAGCTGTTTTTT.